This T cell receptor (beta chain) was captured in a study of T cell changes during pregnancy in multiple sclerosis. Per germline, CDR1 KGHSH and CDR2 LQKENI. The CDR3 is made up of 15 amino acids. The V gene end was trimmed by 7 bases and the J gene end by 4 bases; junction bases not matched to a gene: 5. TCRdb's copy holds only in-frame clones and misses some; the assay was immunoSEQ multiplex PCR. The sample contains 35,000 to 40,000 clones, 85% to 95% of which appear only once. The receptor was derived from a female donor with multiple sclerosis, enrolled in a pregnancy study. The chain recombines TRBV18 with TRBJ2-1; 12 bases line up with TRBD2. Specimen: CD4+ T cells from peripheral blood mononuclear cells, collected in the second trimester of pregnancy. Here the CDR3 reads CASLTSGRPYNEQFF. As DNA, the CDR3 is TGTGCCAGCTTAACTAGCGGGAGGCCATACAATGAGCAGTTCTTC.